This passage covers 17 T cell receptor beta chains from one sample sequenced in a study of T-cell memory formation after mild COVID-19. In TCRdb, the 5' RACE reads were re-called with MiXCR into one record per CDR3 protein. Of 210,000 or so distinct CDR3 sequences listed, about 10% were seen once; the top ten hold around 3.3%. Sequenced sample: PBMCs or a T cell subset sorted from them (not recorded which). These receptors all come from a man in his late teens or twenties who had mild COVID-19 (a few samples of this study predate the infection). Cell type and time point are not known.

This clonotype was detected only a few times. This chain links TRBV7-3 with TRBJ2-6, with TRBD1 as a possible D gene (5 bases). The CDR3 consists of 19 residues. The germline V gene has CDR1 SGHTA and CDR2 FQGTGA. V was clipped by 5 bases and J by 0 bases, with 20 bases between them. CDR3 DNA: TGTGCCAGCAGCCCGAGACACAGGAACAGAGTCTCTGGGGCCAACGTCCTGACTTTC. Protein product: CASSPRHRNRVSGANVLTF.

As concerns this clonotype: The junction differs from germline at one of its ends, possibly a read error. CDR3 in DNA: TGTGCCATCAGTGACGGGGGAATCGTCACAGATACGCAGTATTTT. Its protein is CAISDGGIVTDTQYF. The rearrangement links TRBV6-2 or TRBV6-3 to TRBJ2-3, with a tentative D call TRBD2 (6 bases). CDR3 length: 15 residues. CDR1 is MNHEY, CDR2 SVGEGT, per germline.

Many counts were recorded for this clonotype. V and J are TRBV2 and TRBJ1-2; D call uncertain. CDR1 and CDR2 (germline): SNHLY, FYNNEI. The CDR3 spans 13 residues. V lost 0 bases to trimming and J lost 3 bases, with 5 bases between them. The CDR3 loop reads CASSEAGYYGYTF. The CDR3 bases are TGTGCCAGCAGTGAAGCAGGGTACTATGGCTACACCTTC.

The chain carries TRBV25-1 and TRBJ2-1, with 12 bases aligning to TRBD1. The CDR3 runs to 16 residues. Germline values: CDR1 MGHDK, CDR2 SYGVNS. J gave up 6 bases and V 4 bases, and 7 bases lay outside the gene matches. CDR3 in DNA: TGTGCCAGCAGTGGGTTGGGACAGGGGGCGGGCAATGAGCAGTTCTTC. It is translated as CASSGLGQGAGNEQFF.

The CDR3 DNA reads TGTGCCAGCAGCCTGGGGACAGGGGGTAACACTGAAGCTTTCTTT. Its protein is CASSLGTGGNTEAFF. The V gene is TRBV5-4, the J gene TRBJ1-1, with TRBD1 matching 11 bases. V trimming: 4 bases; J trimming: 2 bases; junction bases outside the gene matches: 4. CDR1 and CDR2 (germline): SGHNT, YYREEE (reference sequence). This CDR3 spans 15 amino acids. Combining the CDR3 with reference TRBV5-4 and TRBJ1-1 gives the whole variable domain ETGVTQSPTHLIKTRGQQVTLRCSSQSGHNTVSWYQQALGQGPQFIFQYYREEENGRGNFPPRFSGLQFPNYSSELNVNALELDDSALYLCASSLGTGGNTEAFFGQGTRLTVV.

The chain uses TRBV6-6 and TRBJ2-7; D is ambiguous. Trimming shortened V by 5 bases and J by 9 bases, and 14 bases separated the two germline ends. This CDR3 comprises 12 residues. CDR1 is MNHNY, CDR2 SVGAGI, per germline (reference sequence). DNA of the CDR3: TGTGCCAGCAGTCTCCCGGGTCGAGCGCAGTACTTC. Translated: CASSLPGRAQYF.

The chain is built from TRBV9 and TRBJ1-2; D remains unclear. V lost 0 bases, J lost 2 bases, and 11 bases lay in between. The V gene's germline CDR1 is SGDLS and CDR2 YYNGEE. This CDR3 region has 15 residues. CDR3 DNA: TGTGCCAGCAGCGTAGCCGGAAGCGGGAACTATGGCTACACCTTC. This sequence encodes CASSVAGSGNYGYTF.

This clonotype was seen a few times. CDR3 nucleotide sequence: TGCAGTGCTCCCTATCTAGCGGGGAAGAGCTCCTACAATGAGCAGTTCTTC. The encoded protein is CSAPYLAGKSSYNEQFF. This chain joins TRBV20-1 and TRBJ2-1; TRBD2 agrees at 9 bases. The CDR3 loop spans 17 amino acids. CDR1 is DFQATT, CDR2 SNEGSKA, per germline (reference sequence). The ends lost 5 bases at V and 0 bases at J; junction bases unmatched: 11.

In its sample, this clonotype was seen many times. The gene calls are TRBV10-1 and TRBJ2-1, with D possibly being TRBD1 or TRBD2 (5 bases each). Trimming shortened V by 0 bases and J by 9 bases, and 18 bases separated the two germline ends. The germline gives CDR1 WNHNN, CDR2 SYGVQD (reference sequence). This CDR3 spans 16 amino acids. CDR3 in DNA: TGCGCCAGCAGTGAGTCCTTGGGGGAAGGTTTTAGTGAGCAGTTCTTC. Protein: CASSESLGEGFSEQFF.

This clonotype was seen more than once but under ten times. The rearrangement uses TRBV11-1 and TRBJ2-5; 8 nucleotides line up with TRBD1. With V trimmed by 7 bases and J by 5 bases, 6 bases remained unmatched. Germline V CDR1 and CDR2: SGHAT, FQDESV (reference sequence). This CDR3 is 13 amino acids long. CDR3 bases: TGTGCCAGCAACAACAGGGGGAGGGAGACCCAGTACTTC. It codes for CASNNRGRETQYF. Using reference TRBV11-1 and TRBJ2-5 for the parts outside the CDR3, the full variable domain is EAEVAQSPRYKITEKSQAVAFWCDPISGHATLYWYRQILGQGPELLVQFQDESVVDDSQLPKDRFSAERLKGVDSTLKIQPAELGDSAMYLCASNNRGRETQYFGPGTRLLVL.

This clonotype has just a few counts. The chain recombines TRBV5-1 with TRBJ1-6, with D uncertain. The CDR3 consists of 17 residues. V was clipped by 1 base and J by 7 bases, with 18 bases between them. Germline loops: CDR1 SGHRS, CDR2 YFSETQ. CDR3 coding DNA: TGCGCCAGCAGCTTGTCGCCGGTAGGGCTTCTGAATTCACCCCTCCACTTT. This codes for CASSLSPVGLLNSPLHF.

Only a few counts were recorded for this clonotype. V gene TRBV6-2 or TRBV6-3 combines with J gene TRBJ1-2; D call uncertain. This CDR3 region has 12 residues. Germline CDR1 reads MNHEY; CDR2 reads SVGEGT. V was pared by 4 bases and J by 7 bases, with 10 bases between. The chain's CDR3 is CASSSRPLGYTF. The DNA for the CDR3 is TGTGCCAGCAGTTCCCGGCCCCTTGGCTACACCTTC.

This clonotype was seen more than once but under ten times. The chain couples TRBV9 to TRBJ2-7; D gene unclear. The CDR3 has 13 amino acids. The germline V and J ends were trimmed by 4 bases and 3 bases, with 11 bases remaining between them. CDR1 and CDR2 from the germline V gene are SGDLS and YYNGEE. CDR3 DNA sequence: TGTGCCAGCAGCCCCGAGGTGGGCTACGAGCAGTACGTC. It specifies CASSPEVGYEQYV.

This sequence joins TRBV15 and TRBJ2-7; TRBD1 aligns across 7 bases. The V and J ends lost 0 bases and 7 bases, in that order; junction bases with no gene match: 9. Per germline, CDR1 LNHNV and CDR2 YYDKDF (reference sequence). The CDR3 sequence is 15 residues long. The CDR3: CATSRDTTGLAEQYV. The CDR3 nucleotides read TGTGCCACCAGCAGAGATACGACAGGGTTAGCTGAGCAGTACGTC.

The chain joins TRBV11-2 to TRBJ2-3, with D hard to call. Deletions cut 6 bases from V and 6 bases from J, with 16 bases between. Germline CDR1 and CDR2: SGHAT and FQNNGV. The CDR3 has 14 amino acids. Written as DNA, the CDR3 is TGTGCCAGCAGTCCGATAAAAGTCCATGATACGCAGTATTTT. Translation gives CASSPIKVHDTQYF.

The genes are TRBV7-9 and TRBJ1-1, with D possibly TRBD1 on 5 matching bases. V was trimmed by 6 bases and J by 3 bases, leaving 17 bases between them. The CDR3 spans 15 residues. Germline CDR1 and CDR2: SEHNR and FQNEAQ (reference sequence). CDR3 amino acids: CASRDSTMTYTEAFF. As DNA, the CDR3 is TGTGCCAGCAGAGACAGCACTATGACGTACACTGAAGCTTTCTTT. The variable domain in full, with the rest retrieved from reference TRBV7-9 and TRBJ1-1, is DTGVSQNPRHKITKRGQNVTFRCDPISEHNRLYWYRQTLGQGPEFLTYFQNEAQLEKSRLLSDRFSAERPKGSFSTLEIQRTEQGDSAMYLCASRDSTMTYTEAFFGQGTRLTVV.

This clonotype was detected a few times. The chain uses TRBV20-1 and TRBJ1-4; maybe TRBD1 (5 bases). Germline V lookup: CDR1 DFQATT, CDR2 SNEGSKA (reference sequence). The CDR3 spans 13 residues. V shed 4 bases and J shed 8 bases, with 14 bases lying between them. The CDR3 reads CSATGWGDEKLFF. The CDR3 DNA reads TGCAGTGCTACAGGGTGGGGAGACGAAAAACTGTTTTTT.